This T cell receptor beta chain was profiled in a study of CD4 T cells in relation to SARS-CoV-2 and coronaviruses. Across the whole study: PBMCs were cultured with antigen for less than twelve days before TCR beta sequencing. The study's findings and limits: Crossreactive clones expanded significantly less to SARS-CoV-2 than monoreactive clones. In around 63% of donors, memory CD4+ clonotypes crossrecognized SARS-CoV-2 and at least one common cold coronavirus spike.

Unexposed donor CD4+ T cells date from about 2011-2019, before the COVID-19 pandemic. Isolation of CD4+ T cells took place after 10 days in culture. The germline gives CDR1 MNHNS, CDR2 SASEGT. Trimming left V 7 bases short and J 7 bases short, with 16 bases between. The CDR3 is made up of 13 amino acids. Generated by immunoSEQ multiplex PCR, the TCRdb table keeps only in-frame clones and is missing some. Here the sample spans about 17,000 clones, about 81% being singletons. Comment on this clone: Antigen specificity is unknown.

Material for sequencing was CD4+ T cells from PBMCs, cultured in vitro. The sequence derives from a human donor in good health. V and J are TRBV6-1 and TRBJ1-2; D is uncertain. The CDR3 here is CASNNDVAGGYTF. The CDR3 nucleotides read TGTGCCAGCAACAACGACGTAGCGGGTGGCTACACCTTC.